This TCR beta chain was captured by sequencing in a study of blood T cell repertoires in COVID-19. Whole-study context: Some COVID-19 samples were acute and others convalescent; all came from the United States, Italy and Spain. T cells, B-cell-depleted T cells, or PBMCs supplied cDNA or gDNA.

Per the original methods: Estimation of nucleated cell counts was performed using reference gene primer amplification. Profiling relied on immunoSEQ multiplex PCR, and the TCRdb table lists in-frame clones only, not all of them. V, J and clone size were drawn from that table, and D and trimming were deduced from the DNA. Among 200,000 to 300,000 clones listed, more than 75% were seen once. Input material: peripheral blood. The TCR was taken from a woman aged 80 or over with COVID-19, enrolled during active disease.

The CDR3 DNA follows: TGTGCCAGCAGCAAATCTGGGCGGGGGGGTTTAAAGTTCTTC. As protein: CASSKSGRGGLKFF. The rearrangement links TRBV21-1 to TRBJ2-1; the listed D gene, TRBD2, was not tested against the DNA. TRBV21-1 is a pseudogene locus. CDR3 length equals 14 residues.